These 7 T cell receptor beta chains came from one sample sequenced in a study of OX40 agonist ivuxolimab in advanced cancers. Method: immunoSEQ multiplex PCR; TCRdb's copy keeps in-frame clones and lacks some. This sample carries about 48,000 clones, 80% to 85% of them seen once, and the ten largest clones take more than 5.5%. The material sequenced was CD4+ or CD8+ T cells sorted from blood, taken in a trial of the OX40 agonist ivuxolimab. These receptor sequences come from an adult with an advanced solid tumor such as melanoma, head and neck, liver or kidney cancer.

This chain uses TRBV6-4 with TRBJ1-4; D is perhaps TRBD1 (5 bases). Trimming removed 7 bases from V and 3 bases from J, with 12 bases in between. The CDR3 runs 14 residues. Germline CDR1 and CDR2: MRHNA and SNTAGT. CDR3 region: CASTKDSSNEKLFF. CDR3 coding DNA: TGTGCCAGCACTAAAGACAGCTCTAATGAAAAACTGTTTTTT.

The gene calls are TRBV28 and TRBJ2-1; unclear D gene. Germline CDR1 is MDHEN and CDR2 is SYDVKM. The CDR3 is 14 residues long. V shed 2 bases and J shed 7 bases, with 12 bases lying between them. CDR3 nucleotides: TGTGCCAGCAGTTTAGGTAACAGACGGAATGAGCAGTTCTTC. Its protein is CASSLGNRRNEQFF.

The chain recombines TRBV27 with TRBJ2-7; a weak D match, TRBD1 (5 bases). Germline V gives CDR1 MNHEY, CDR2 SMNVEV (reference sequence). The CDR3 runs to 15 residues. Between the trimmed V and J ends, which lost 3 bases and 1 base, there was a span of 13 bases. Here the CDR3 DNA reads TGTGCCAGCAGTTTTGTGGCAGGGATTTCCTACGAGCAGTACTTC. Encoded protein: CASSFVAGISYEQYF.

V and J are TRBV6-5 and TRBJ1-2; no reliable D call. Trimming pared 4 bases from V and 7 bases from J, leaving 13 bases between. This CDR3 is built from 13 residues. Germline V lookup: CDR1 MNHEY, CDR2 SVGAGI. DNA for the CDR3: TGTGCCAGCAGTTGGAGCAGGACGGCTGGCTACACCTTC. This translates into CASSWSRTAGYTF.

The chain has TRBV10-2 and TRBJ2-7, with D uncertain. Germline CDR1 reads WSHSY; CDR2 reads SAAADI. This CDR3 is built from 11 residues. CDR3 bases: TGCGCGTTAAGTTCTTCGGGTGAGCAGTACTTC. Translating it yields CALSSSGEQYF.

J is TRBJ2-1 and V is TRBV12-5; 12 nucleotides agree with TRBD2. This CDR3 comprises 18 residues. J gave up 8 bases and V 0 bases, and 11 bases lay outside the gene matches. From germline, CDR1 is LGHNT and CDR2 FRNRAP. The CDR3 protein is CASGLVTSGSSRRDEQFF. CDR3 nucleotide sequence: TGTGCTAGTGGTTTGGTGACTAGCGGGAGTAGTCGCCGGGATGAGCAGTTCTTC. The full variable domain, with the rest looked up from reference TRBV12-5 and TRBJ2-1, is DARVTQTPRHKVTEMGQEVTMRCQPILGHNTVFWYRQTMMQGLELLAYFRNRAPLDDSGMPKDRFSAEMPDATLATLKIQPSEPRDSAVYFCASGLVTSGSSRRDEQFFGPGTRLTVL.

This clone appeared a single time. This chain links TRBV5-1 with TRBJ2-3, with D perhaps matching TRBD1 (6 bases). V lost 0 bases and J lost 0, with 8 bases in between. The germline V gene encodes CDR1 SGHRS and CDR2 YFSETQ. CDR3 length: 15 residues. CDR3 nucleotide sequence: TGCGCCAGCAGCTTGGACAGGGCGAGCACAGATACGCAGTATTTT. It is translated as CASSLDRASTDTQYF.